The entry that follows covers one TCR beta chain sequence. This record belongs to a study of blood T cell repertoires in COVID-19. After removal of 6 bases from V and 9 bases from J, the junction contained 8 bases not matched to a gene. The CDR3 contains 14 residues. Germline V gene sequence: CDR1 MDHEN, CDR2 SYDVKM. Source study methods: Counts of nucleated cells, estimated from reference gene primer amplification, were obtained. TCRdb's table, derived via immunoSEQ multiplex PCR, lists solely in-frame clones and lacks some. V and J calls and clone size come straight from that table; D and trimming were deduced from the DNA. The table shows roughly 120,000 clones, with 80% to 90% occurring only once.

The receptor was isolated from a man between 65 and 85 years old with active or convalescent COVID-19. The chain couples TRBV28 to TRBJ1-6; 7 positions agree with TRBD1. Sequencing was carried out using peripheral blood. The CDR3 loop reads CASRAGTEISPLHF. The CDR3 nucleotides are TGTGCCAGCAGAGCCGGGACAGAGATTTCACCCCTCCACTTT.